Below, 7 T cell receptor beta chains from the same sample are listed, as sequenced in a study of blood T cell repertoires in COVID-19. Profiling relied on immunoSEQ multiplex PCR, and the TCRdb table lists in-frame clones only, not all of them. Among 120,000 to 150,000 clones, roughly 80% were seen once, and the ten largest hold roughly 4.5%. Sequencing was performed on peripheral blood. Source of these receptors: a human donor in a cohort sampled during active COVID-19.

About this clone itself: This sample includes further DNA sequences coding for the same CDR3. The rearrangement joins TRBV6-5 to TRBJ2-6; tentatively, D is TRBD1 (5 bases). Trimming took off 0 bases at V and 4 bases at J, with 10 bases between the two ends. The CDR3 length is 16 residues. CDR1 is MNHEY, CDR2 SVGAGI, per germline. The CDR3 DNA is TGTGCCAGCAGTTACTCAACAGGTACAGGGGCCAACGTCCTGACTTTC. It yields the protein CASSYSTGTGANVLTF.

This chain links TRBV5-1 with TRBJ2-5; D is possibly TRBD2 (6 bases). The V end was cut by 0 bases, the J end by 4 bases, with 13 bases between. The germline V gene encodes CDR1 SGHRS and CDR2 YFSETQ. The CDR3 length is 15 residues. CDR3 DNA: TGCGCCAGCAGCTTGGTTTTGGGGCGGGGAGAGACCCAGTACTTC. Protein sequence: CASSLVLGRGETQYF. Looking up the rest from reference TRBV5-1 and TRBJ2-5 gives the full variable domain: KAGVTQTPRYLIKTRGQQVTLSCSPISGHRSVSWYQQTPGQGLQFLFEYFSETQRNKGNFPGRFSGRQFSNSRSEMNVSTLELGDSALYLCASSLVLGRGETQYFGPGTRLLVL.

The chain uses TRBV5-1 and TRBJ1-5; D is ambiguous. The CDR3 is 15 amino acids. Germline CDR1 SGHRS, CDR2 YFSETQ. V dropped 2 bases and J dropped 1 base, with 10 bases sitting between them. The CDR3 DNA follows: TGCGCCAGCAGCTTTAGCGGGCCGAGCAATCAGCCCCAGCATTTT. The encoded protein is CASSFSGPSNQPQHF.

This clone was found once. The J gene is TRBJ1-2, the V gene TRBV11-2; D is undetermined. Germline loops: CDR1 SGHAT, CDR2 FQNNGV. V was shortened by 0 bases and J by 4 bases, with 15 bases between the two germline ends. The CDR3 spans 16 residues. The DNA for the CDR3 is TGTGCCAGCAGCTTAGATCTTGGAGTAGGCTCCTATGGCTACACCTTC. Amino acids: CASSLDLGVGSYGYTF.

The J gene is TRBJ2-5, the V gene TRBV5-1; the D gene is possibly TRBD1 (5 bases). V lost 0 bases to trimming and J lost 2 bases, with 11 bases between them. Germline CDR1 SGHRS, CDR2 YFSETQ. The CDR3 length is 15 residues. The CDR3 DNA follows: TGCGCCAGCAGCTTGGGGCGCGACAGTCAAGAGACCCAGTACTTC. It specifies CASSLGRDSQETQYF.

The chain has TRBV12-5 and TRBJ2-2; D remains ambiguous. Germline-derived CDR1 and CDR2 are LGHNT and FRNRAP. The CDR3 runs 14 residues. V lost 2 bases, J lost 2 bases, and 6 bases lay in between. Here the CDR3 DNA reads TGTGCTAGTGGTTTGTTTCAAAACACCGGGGAGCTGTTTTTT. Translated: CASGLFQNTGELFF.

The chain employs TRBV29-1 and TRBJ1-5, with D possibly TRBD1 on 5 matching bases. This CDR3 spans 14 amino acids. Germline CDR1 and CDR2: SQVTM and ANQGSEA. V was clipped by 6 bases and J by 2 bases, with 14 bases between them. The CDR3 DNA sequence: TGCAGCGTCGGGGGAGGCGGAGGCAATCAGCCCCAGCATTTT. Its translation is CSVGGGGGNQPQHF.